Listed below are T cell receptor beta chains from one sample, sequenced in a study of CD8+CD57+ T cells in acquired aplastic anemia. From the reads, TCRdb called clonotypes with MiXCR, one entry per CDR3 protein. The sample shows about 170,000 distinct CDR3 sequences, 55% to 80% of them seen only once. The source material was sorted CD4+, CD8+, or CD8+CD57+ T cells (not recorded which) from PBMCs. The receptors stem from a human donor in good health. Each CDR3 is given with its conserved first and last residue. Each record gives: V gene, clone size, J gene, CDR3 length, D gene, CDR3 DNA, CDR3 protein. The D gene is left open where the match is weak. Rows may omit the clone size; those that give it use once, few, many or a size class.

>TRBV10-3|NA|TRBJ2-7|14|NA
TGTGCCATCAGTGACACCGACATTTCCTACGAGCAGTACTTC
CAISDTDISYEQYF
>TRBV15|NA|TRBJ1-1|16|TRBD1
TGTGCCACCGGATCCACGCGGACAGGGGGCGTCACTGAAGCTTTCTTT
CATGSTRTGGVTEAFF
>TRBV24-1|NA|TRBJ2-1|15|NA
TGTGCCACCAGTGACAAAGGACAGTTTTACAATGAGCAGTTCTTC
CATSDKGQFYNEQFF
>TRBV15|NA|TRBJ2-5|18|TRBD2
TGTGCCACCAGCAGAGAGGGACGGAGCGGGAGGGCCGGGGAGACCCAGTACTTC
CATSREGRSGRAGETQYF
>TRBV24-1|NA|TRBJ2-3|17|NA
TGTGCCACCAGTGATCGAAAATCGGACAGCTACACAGATACGCAGTATTTT
CATSDRKSDSYTDTQYF
>TRBV19|NA|TRBJ2-1|15|TRBD1
TGTGCCAGTACAAGTATTGACAGGGGGAGCAATGAGCAGTTCTTC
CASTSIDRGSNEQFF
>TRBV6-4|once|TRBJ2-3|14|NA
TGTGCCAACAGTGACGGTGGCAGCTCAGATACGCAGTATTTT
CANSDGGSSDTQYF
>TRBV5-1|NA|TRBJ2-3|13|NA
TGCGCCAGCAGCCAAGGACGTGCAGATACGCAGTATTTT
CASSQGRADTQYF
>TRBV29-1|NA|TRBJ1-1|13|NA
TGCAGCGTTGAACCCCATCAGGACACTGAAGCTTTCTTT
CSVEPHQDTEAFF
>TRBV20-1|many|TRBJ1-3|13|NA
TGCAGTGCTAGAGGTAGCTCTGGAAACACCATATATTTT
CSARGSSGNTIYF
>TRBV24-1|once|TRBJ2-7|13|NA
TGTGCCACCAGTGAGGTCGGGTCCTACGAGCAGTACTTC
CATSEVGSYEQYF
>TRBV7-9|NA|TRBJ2-7|13|NA
TGTGCCAGCAGCTTCCCCGGGTCCTACGAGCAGTACTTC
CASSFPGSYEQYF
>TRBV7-9|many|TRBJ2-7|13|TRBD2
TGCGCCAGCAGCCCGGGACTAGCGGGAGAGCAGTACTTC
CASSPGLAGEQYF
>TRBV7-8|NA|TRBJ2-1|15|TRBD2
TGTGCCAGCAGCCGTAGCGGGGGGCCCTACAATGAGCAGTTCTTC
CASSRSGGPYNEQFF
>TRBV13|NA|TRBJ2-7|15|NA
TGTGCCAGCAGCTTAGGGGGTACGGCAGCCTACGAGCAGTACTTC
CASSLGGTAAYEQYF
>TRBV19|many|TRBJ2-7|14|NA
TGTGCCAGTAGTTCCCAAGGACTCCTCTACGAGCAGTACTTC
CASSSQGLLYEQYF
>TRBV5-1|NA|TRBJ1-1|15|NA
TGTGCCAGCAGCTTGGACGTACGGGGGACCACTGAAGCTTTCTTT
CASSLDVRGTTEAFF
>TRBV29-1|many|TRBJ2-3|14|TRBD1
TGCAGCGTCCTCGGGACAGGGATCCCTTTGGCGCAGTATTTT
CSVLGTGIPLAQYF
>TRBV12-3/TRBV12-4|few|TRBJ1-2|14|NA
TGTGCCAGCAGTCCCACGAGTCCGTCGGGTGGCTACACCTTC
CASSPTSPSGGYTF
>TRBV9|NA|TRBJ2-5|16|TRBD2
TGTGCCAGCAGCGTAGGAACTAGCGGGAGTCAAGAGACCCAGTACTTC
CASSVGTSGSQETQYF
>TRBV7-7|NA|TRBJ2-5|12|NA
TGTGCTAGCAGCCTAAATGGAGAGACCCAGTACTTC
CASSLNGETQYF
>TRBV14|NA|TRBJ1-1|15|NA
TGTGCCAGCAGCCTTAACACGGATGAAGGGACTGAAGCTTTCTTT
CASSLNTDEGTEAFF
>TRBV29-1|NA|TRBJ2-7|13|NA
TGCAGCGTGGAAAGGGACGGCCCCAGCGAGCAGTACTTC
CSVERDGPSEQYF